A selection of T cell receptor beta chains follows, all from one sample in a study of regulatory T cells in long-lasting Graves disease. TCRdb called the multiplex PCR reads again in MiXCR, with one record for every CDR3 protein. This sample yields 450,000 or so distinct CDR3 sequences, of which less than 25% are seen a single time; about 7.8% belongs to the top ten. This sample comprised peripheral blood mononuclear cells (PBMCs), obtained when the disease was refractory, from a patient treated with antithyroid drugs. Receptors were obtained from a female donor with Graves disease. The CDR3 runs from the conserved cysteine through the conserved F or W. Each record gives: D gene, clone size, V gene, J gene, CDR3 protein, CDR3 DNA. D genes are given only for firm matches. Not all rows give a size; the values are once, few, many and, for expanded clones, a class.

>NA|many|TRBV13|TRBJ1-6
CASSGTQGDSPLHF
TGTGCCAGCAGCGGAACGCAGGGAGATTCACCCCTCCACTTT
>NA|NA|TRBV20-1|TRBJ2-7
CSAYGTRSSYEQYF
TGCAGTGCTTACGGGACTCGGAGCTCCTACGAGCAGTACTTC
>TRBD1|NA|TRBV6-5|TRBJ2-7
CASSYLQGPPTNEQYF
TGTGCCAGCAGCTACTTACAGGGGCCCCCAACCAACGAGCAGTACTTC
>NA|many|TRBV28|TRBJ1-2
CASSLWAGLGWHYGYTF
TGTGCCAGCAGTTTATGGGCAGGGCTAGGTTGGCACTATGGCTACACCTTC
>NA|many|TRBV5-8|TRBJ2-5
CASSLYGLETQYF
TGTGCCAGCAGCTTGTATGGGTTGGAGACCCAGTACTTC
>TRBD2|NA|TRBV2|TRBJ2-7
CASSPRTSVKQYF
TGTGCCAGCAGCCCGCGGACTAGCGTCAAGCAGTACTTC
>NA|many|TRBV2|TRBJ2-2
CASSERGWGTGELFF
TGTGCCAGCAGTGAAAGGGGCTGGGGCACCGGGGAGCTGTTTTTT
>NA|many|TRBV20-1|TRBJ1-4
CSARGGDGRLFF
TGCAGTGCTAGAGGGGGGGACGGACGGCTGTTTTTT
>NA|many|TRBV6-1|TRBJ2-5
CASRLLENQYF
TGTGCCAGCAGACTTTTGGAGAACCAGTACTTC
>NA|NA|TRBV5-5|TRBJ2-3
CASSLEQPDTQYF
TGTGCCAGCAGCTTGGAGCAGCCAGATACGCAGTATTTT
>NA|NA|TRBV10-3|TRBJ1-3
CAIGGPLGNTIYF
TGTGCCATAGGTGGTCCCCTTGGAAACACCATATATTTT
>TRBD2|NA|TRBV27|TRBJ2-7
CASSLSAGGFSPQQYF
TGTGCCAGCAGTTTATCAGCGGGAGGCTTTTCTCCCCAGCAGTACTTC
>NA|NA|TRBV30|TRBJ1-4
CAWSVSEKLFF
TGTGCCTGGAGTGTGAGTGAAAAACTGTTTTTT
>NA|few|TRBV6-2/TRBV6-3|TRBJ1-2
CASSSPVGYTF
TGTGCCAGCAGTTCGCCAGTGGGCTACACCTTC
>NA|few|TRBV30|TRBJ1-4
CAWTTSGQVNEKLFF
TGTGCCTGGACCACGTCCGGGCAGGTTAATGAAAAACTGTTTTTT
>NA|few|TRBV4-2|TRBJ1-5
CASSQEANSNQPQHF
TGTGCCAGCAGCCAAGAGGCCAATAGCAATCAGCCCCAGCATTTT
>NA|many|TRBV28|TRBJ2-7
CASSSTAAYEQYF
TGTGCCAGCAGTTCGACTGCAGCCTACGAGCAGTACTTC
>NA|many|TRBV10-3|TRBJ1-1
CAISGGANTEAFF
TGTGCCATCTCCGGGGGGGCCAACACTGAAGCTTTCTTT
>NA|many|TRBV28|TRBJ1-2
CASSSGIAVRYTF
TGTGCCAGCAGTTCGGGGATCGCCGTTCGCTACACCTTC
>TRBD2|NA|TRBV4-1|TRBJ2-7
CASSQVPSGASYEQYF
TGCGCCAGCAGCCAAGTCCCTAGCGGAGCCTCCTACGAGCAGTACTTC
>TRBD2|many|TRBV2|TRBJ2-3
CASSEWLAGVDTQYF
TGTGCCAGCAGTGAATGGCTAGCGGGAGTGGATACGCAGTATTTT
>TRBD1|few|TRBV11-2|TRBJ1-1
CASSPRDRGRVGTEAFF
TGTGCCAGCAGCCCTAGGGACAGGGGGCGCGTCGGCACTGAAGCTTTCTTT
>TRBD1|NA|TRBV20-1|TRBJ2-1
CSASWTGAYHNEQFF
TGCAGTGCTAGCTGGACAGGGGCGTATCACAATGAGCAGTTCTTC
>NA|many|TRBV29-1|TRBJ1-2
CSVEDRREGGYTF
TGCAGCGTTGAAGATCGCAGGGAGGGTGGCTACACCTTC
>NA|many|TRBV18|TRBJ2-7
CASDAGNLYEQYF
TGTGCCAGTGACGCAGGGAACCTCTACGAGCAGTACTTC
>TRBD1|few|TRBV7-2|TRBJ1-4
CASSLGGDRVEKLFF
TGTGCCAGCAGCTTAGGCGGGGACAGGGTAGAAAAACTGTTTTTT
>NA|NA|TRBV11-2|TRBJ2-1
CASSPATTGLNEQFF
TGTGCCAGCAGCCCGGCTACAACAGGGCTCAATGAGCAGTTCTTC
>TRBD2|many|TRBV11-2|TRBJ2-7
CASSLGIGTSWEQYF
TGTGCCAGCAGCTTAGGGATCGGGACTAGTTGGGAGCAGTACTTC
>TRBD2|many|TRBV28|TRBJ2-7
CASSSPYGRERTWEQYF
TGTGCCAGCAGTTCTCCCTATGGGCGGGAGCGAACGTGGGAGCAGTACTTC
>NA|NA|TRBV6-2/TRBV6-3|TRBJ2-1
CASRAENYNEQFF
TGTGCCAGCCGGGCAGAAAACTACAATGAGCAGTTCTTC
>TRBD1|NA|TRBV7-3|TRBJ2-2
CASSLTGQTELFF
TGTGCCAGCAGCTTAACGGGACAGACGGAGCTGTTTTTT
>NA|many|TRBV28|TRBJ1-2
CASSFGGGGYTF
TGTGCCAGCAGTTTCGGCGGGGGGGGCTACACCTTC
>NA|many|TRBV28|TRBJ2-7
CASSLYQGGIYEQYF
TGTGCCAGCAGTTTATACCAGGGAGGTATCTACGAGCAGTACTTC
>NA|few|TRBV6-2/TRBV6-3|TRBJ1-1
CASSFSGRNTEAFF
TGTGCCAGCAGCTTCTCGGGCCGAAACACTGAAGCTTTCTTT
>NA|NA|TRBV3-1|TRBJ1-5
CASSQPDQPQHF
TGTGCCAGCAGCCAGCCGGATCAGCCCCAGCATTTT
>TRBD2|NA|TRBV27|TRBJ2-7
CASSAGTTEQYF
TGTGCCAGCAGTGCCGGGACTACGGAGCAGTACTTC
>NA|NA|TRBV20-1|TRBJ2-5
CSASGSWMGEETQYF
TGCAGTGCTTCGGGGAGTTGGATGGGGGAAGAGACCCAGTACTTC
>NA|NA|TRBV7-9|TRBJ2-2
CASSRIEADGELFF
TGTGCCAGCAGCCGGATCGAGGCGGACGGGGAGCTGTTTTTT
>NA|many|TRBV28|TRBJ1-5
CASTIGVRGRNQPQHF
TGTGCCAGCACCATCGGAGTCCGGGGGCGGAATCAGCCCCAGCATTTT
>TRBD2|many|TRBV11-2|TRBJ2-7
CASKGLARGPVSEQYF
TGTGCCAGCAAGGGACTAGCGAGGGGTCCGGTTTCCGAGCAGTACTTC
>TRBD2|many|TRBV7-2|TRBJ2-7
CASSFRGRGYEQYF
TGTGCCAGCAGCTTCCGCGGGAGAGGTTACGAGCAGTACTTC
>TRBD1|many|TRBV2|TRBJ1-6
CASSGGTASSPLHF
TGTGCCAGCAGTGGGGGGACAGCCAGTTCACCCCTCCACTTT
>TRBD2|NA|TRBV3-1|TRBJ2-5
CASSLGTSGRMGGETQYF
TGTGCCAGCAGCCTCGGGACTAGCGGGAGGATGGGTGGAGAGACCCAGTACTTC
>TRBD2|few|TRBV7-2|TRBJ2-7
CASSRRGTSGSSYEQYF
TGTGCCAGCAGCCGCAGGGGAACTAGCGGGAGCAGCTACGAGCAGTACTTC
>NA|many|TRBV6-1|TRBJ1-5
CASNGAGATTTNQPQHF
TGTGCCAGCAACGGGGCAGGGGCCACCACCACCAATCAGCCCCAGCATTTT
>TRBD2|NA|TRBV9|TRBJ2-7
CASSHSTGTSGRPTYEQYF
TGTGCCAGCAGCCATAGCACTGGGACTAGCGGGAGGCCCACCTACGAGCAGTACTTC
>TRBD2|NA|TRBV6-1|TRBJ2-1
CASSFRDGGYNEQFF
TGTGCCAGCAGCTTCCGGGACGGGGGGTACAATGAGCAGTTCTTC
>NA|few|TRBV6-2/TRBV6-3|TRBJ2-7
CASSEGLSSYEQYF
TGTGCCAGCAGTGAAGGACTGTCCTCCTACGAGCAGTACTTC
>NA|many|TRBV7-9|TRBJ1-2
CASSLGRDNYGYTF
TGTGCCAGCAGCTTAGGCAGAGACAACTATGGCTACACCTTC